The 14 T cell receptor beta chains given below trace back to one sample, sequenced in a study of lymphopenia after photon versus proton radiotherapy (dated by TCRdb to the late 2010s). The library was built by means of the immunoSEQ multiplex PCR assay. The clones in this table, taken by TCRdb from immuneACCESS, are in-frame only. Not every clone is retained; where verified, under half of the shortfall comes from an unresolved V gene, and the cause of the rest is unknown. For this sample the table gives about 83,000 clones, of which 65% to 85% were detected only once. Over 1.1% of the sample is in the top ten clones. The specimen was peripheral blood, collected from a patient treated with proton-based radiotherapy. These receptors were taken from a man in his 60s with pancreatic cancer.

CDR3 DNA: TGTGCCAGCAGCTTAGAGAGGACTAGCGGGAGTATCGGGGAGCTGTTTTTT. It translates to CASSLERTSGSIGELFF. V usage is TRBV7-2 and J usage is TRBJ2-2; TRBD2 agrees at 13 bases. Germline lookup yields CDR1 SGHTA and CDR2 FQGNSA. The CDR3 has 17 residues. J gave up 7 bases and V 1 base, and 6 bases lay outside the gene matches.

This chain joins TRBV28 and TRBJ2-1; tentative D call: TRBD1 (6 bases). Germline V CDR1 and CDR2: MDHEN, SYDVKM. This CDR3 region has 14 residues. V was cut by 2 bases and J by 3 bases, with 8 bases left in between. CDR3 region: CASSLGGGYNEQFF. Written as DNA, the CDR3 is TGTGCCAGCAGTTTAGGGGGCGGCTACAATGAGCAGTTCTTC.

The chain links TRBV5-1 to TRBJ2-1, with 8 bases aligning to TRBD1. Per germline, CDR1 SGHRS and CDR2 YFSETQ. This CDR3 has 15 residues. J lost 0 bases, V lost 10 bases, and 9 bases had no gene match. CDR3 amino acids: CAGSRDRSSYNEQFF. In nucleotides, the CDR3 is TGCGCCGGATCCAGGGACAGGAGCTCCTACAATGAGCAGTTCTTC.

By sample share, this clone is medium-sized. The rearrangement uses TRBV7-8 and TRBJ1-2, with 7 bases fitting TRBD1. The CDR3 runs 17 residues. The V and J ends lost 6 bases and 4 bases, in that order; junction bases with no gene match: 17. Germline V lookup: CDR1 SGHVS, CDR2 FQNEAQ. The CDR3 DNA sequence: TGTGCCAGCAGAAGCGGAGGGGGCAGGGGATCTATCTATGGCTACACCTTC. As protein: CASRSGGGRGSIYGYTF.

The chain carries TRBV28 and TRBJ1-4, with D unresolved. V shed 7 bases and J shed 7 bases, with 13 bases lying between them. In germline, CDR1 is MDHEN, CDR2 SYDVKM. The CDR3 is 13 amino acids. The CDR3 region has the DNA TGTGCCAGCACCCCTCGGACGGGTGAAAAACTGTTTTTT. Protein sequence: CASTPRTGEKLFF.

This clone was seen only once. The chain couples TRBV7-2 to TRBJ2-3; 7 bases line up with TRBD2. Trimming removed 2 bases from V and 4 bases from J; junction bases left unmatched: 3. The CDR3 runs 14 residues. CDR1 is SGHTA and CDR2 is FQGNSA in the germline V gene. The CDR3 sequence: CASSLWREPDTQYF. CDR3 DNA sequence: TGTGCCAGCAGCTTATGGCGGGAGCCAGATACGCAGTATTTT.

The chain has TRBV19 and TRBJ2-2, with 8 bases aligning to TRBD2. The CDR3 spans 19 residues. The V gene's germline CDR1 is LNHDA and CDR2 SQIVND (reference sequence). V trimming: 8 bases; J trimming: 6 bases; junction bases outside the gene matches: 23. As DNA, the CDR3 is TGTGCCAGTTTCCCACGGAGGGGTAGCGGGGCCCGGGCCTCCGGGGAGCTGTTTTTT. This codes for CASFPRRGSGARASGELFF.

The chain joins TRBV7-2 to TRBJ1-3; 7 bases fit TRBD1. CDR3 size: 15 residues. V was pared by 4 bases and J by 2 bases, with 5 bases of the junction left unmatched. Germline assignment: CDR1 SGHTA and CDR2 FQGNSA. The CDR3 sequence: CASSYRQGTGNTIYF. The DNA of the CDR3 is TGTGCCAGCAGCTACCGACAGGGCACTGGAAACACCATATATTTT.

The chain joins TRBV7-6 to TRBJ2-1; D uncertain. Germline CDR1 reads SGHVS; CDR2 reads FNYEAQ. Trimming removed 0 bases at V and 2 bases at J, with 11 bases between. The length of the CDR3 is 16 residues. The CDR3 sequence: CASSLASLGTYNEQFF. The CDR3, as DNA: TGTGCCAGCAGCTTAGCGAGTCTGGGAACCTACAATGAGCAGTTCTTC.

This clone was recorded once. This sequence joins TRBV10-3 and TRBJ1-5, with a tentative D call TRBD1 (5 bases). Per the germline V gene, CDR1 is ENHRY and CDR2 is SYGVKD. Trimming shortened V by 11 bases and J by 3 bases, and 20 bases separated the two germline ends. The CDR3 is made up of 15 amino acids. The DNA for the CDR3 is TGTGCCCGTCAGTTGGGACGCAGGGACAATCAGCCCCAGCATTTT. Protein product: CARQLGRRDNQPQHF.

The chain links TRBV7-9 to TRBJ1-2; 7 nucleotides align to TRBD1. The J segment lost 8 bases and the V segment lost 6 bases, leaving 12 bases of the junction unmatched. From germline, CDR1 is SEHNR and CDR2 FQNEAQ (reference sequence). The CDR3 totals 14 residues. The CDR3 region is CASRGRQGKFGYTF. In DNA, the CDR3 is TGTGCCAGCAGGGGTCGACAGGGAAAATTCGGCTACACCTTC.

The J gene is TRBJ1-6, the V gene TRBV9; 9 bases match TRBD1. With 4 bases clipped from V and 7 bases from J, the junction kept 3 bases outside the gene matches. CDR3 length: 14 residues. Per the germline V gene, CDR1 is SGDLS and CDR2 is YYNGEE. This CDR3 reads CASSLQGANSPLHF. CDR3 sequence (DNA): TGTGCCAGCAGCCTACAGGGGGCGAATTCACCCCTCCACTTT.

The chain employs TRBV4-2 and TRBJ2-1; possibly TRBD2 for D (5 bases). V dropped 3 bases and J dropped 3 bases, with 15 bases sitting between them. The CDR3 covers 16 residues. Germline CDR1 reads LGHNA; CDR2 reads YNFKEQ. CDR3 bases: TGTGCCAGCAGCCATATGGACTGGTACGACTACAATGAGCAGTTCTTC. Residues: CASSHMDWYDYNEQFF.

The chain is built from TRBV18 and TRBJ2-5; 7 nucleotides agree with TRBD1. The V and J ends lost 3 bases and 5 bases, in that order; junction bases with no gene match: 6. The CDR3 is 14 residues long. The V gene's germline CDR1 is KGHSH and CDR2 LQKENI. The CDR3 loop is CASSPGQAYETQYF. The CDR3 nucleotides read TGTGCCAGCTCACCCGGACAGGCCTACGAGACCCAGTACTTC.